The present T cell receptor beta chain was sequenced within a study of cytomegalovirus exposure and HLA in healthy donors. The assay was immunoSEQ multiplex PCR, and TCRdb's table has in-frame clones only and misses some. The sample includes roughly 63,000 clones, 89% of them seen just once. CDR1 and CDR2 from the germline V gene are SEHNR and FQNEAQ (reference sequence). Trimming pared 8 bases from V and 7 bases from J, leaving 12 bases between. This CDR3 region has 12 residues. This clone was counted a single time. The sequence derives from a woman in her late teens or twenties in good health and CMV-seronegative. Sequenced material: PBMCs. The chain recombines TRBV7-9 with TRBJ2-1; D might be TRBD1 (5 bases). DNA for the CDR3: TGTGCCAGCCTTGGGAAGGGGAATGAGCAGTTCTTC. Protein sequence: CASLGKGNEQFF.